A single sample gave rise to the 27 T cell receptor beta chains below, sequenced in a study of blood T cell repertoires in COVID-19. The assay was immunoSEQ multiplex PCR, and TCRdb's table has in-frame clones only and misses some. This sample carries about 220,000 clones, roughly 84% of them seen once, and the ten largest clones take roughly 2.4%. The sample consisted of peripheral blood. The receptors stem from a woman aged 55-70 years with acute or convalescent COVID-19.

The chain carries TRBV1 and TRBJ1-2. TRBV1 is a pseudogene. The CDR3 has 13 residues. CDR3 protein: CTSSPSGNYGYTF. DNA of the CDR3: TGCACCAGCAGCCCCTCGGGAAACTATGGCTACACCTTC.

This clone was seen a single time. This rearrangement joins TRBV30 to TRBJ1-1; no definite D call. V dropped 2 bases and J dropped 8 bases, with 15 bases sitting between them. The V gene's germline CDR1 is GTSNPN and CDR2 SVGIG (reference sequence). The CDR3 runs 13 residues. DNA for the CDR3: TGTGCCTGGAGTTTGACGAGAGGAAAGGAAGCTTTCTTT. Translation gives CAWSLTRGKEAFF.

The rearrangement uses TRBV5-6 and TRBJ2-1; TRBD2 aligns across 8 bases. The CDR3 has 14 amino acids. The trim removed 2 bases at V and 9 bases at J, leaving 7 bases unmatched. Germline V CDR1 and CDR2: SGHDT, YYEEEE. The CDR3 nucleotides are TGTGCCAGCAGCTTCGTTGGACTAGCATTTGAGCAGTTCTTC. Amino acid sequence: CASSFVGLAFEQFF.

The V and J genes are TRBV6-1 and TRBJ2-3; D is possibly TRBD1 (5 bases). Trimming left V 1 base short and J 8 bases short, with 13 bases between. Germline V CDR1 and CDR2: MNHNS, SASEGT. This CDR3 contains 14 residues. CDR3 bases: TGTGCCAGCAGTGAAGGATATAGCCAGGGTACGCAGTATTTT. Its translation: CASSEGYSQGTQYF.

The chain links TRBV5-4 to TRBJ2-6; 12 positions agree with TRBD1. The CDR3 has 15 residues. With V trimmed by 9 bases and J by 4 bases, 5 bases remained unmatched. CDR1 is SGHNT and CDR2 is YYREEE in the germline V gene (reference sequence). The CDR3 DNA reads TGTGCCATGGGACAGGGGGCTACCGGGGCCAACGTCCTGACTTTC. Translating gives CAMGQGATGANVLTF.

The gene calls are TRBV5-1 and TRBJ2-1; TRBD1 is a possible D gene (5 bases). The length of the CDR3 is 15 residues. V was cut by 0 bases and J by 2 bases, with 9 bases left in between. Germline V gives CDR1 SGHRS, CDR2 YFSETQ. The CDR3 is CASSLEGSPYNEQFF. The CDR3 DNA reads as TGCGCCAGCAGCTTGGAGGGGTCCCCCTACAATGAGCAGTTCTTC.

V gene TRBV5-1 combines with J gene TRBJ2-3; D is possibly TRBD1 (7 bases). V lost 1 base to trimming and J lost 6 bases, with 15 bases between them. Germline values: CDR1 SGHRS, CDR2 YFSETQ. The CDR3 length is 15 residues. The CDR3 reads CASSLTSRGDDTQYF. CDR3 sequence (DNA): TGCGCCAGCAGCTTGACCTCCAGGGGGGACGATACGCAGTATTTT. Filled out from reference TRBV5-1 and TRBJ2-3, the complete variable domain reads KAGVTQTPRYLIKTRGQQVTLSCSPISGHRSVSWYQQTPGQGLQFLFEYFSETQRNKGNFPGRFSGRQFSNSRSEMNVSTLELGDSALYLCASSLTSRGDDTQYFGPGTRLTVL.

V usage is TRBV18 and J usage is TRBJ1-4; tentatively, D is TRBD1 (6 bases). Trimming shortened V by 5 bases and J by 1 base, and 8 bases separated the two germline ends. Germline assignment: CDR1 KGHSH and CDR2 LQKENI. This CDR3 has 14 amino acids. The CDR3 DNA sequence: TGTGCCAGCTCAACGACAGGAACTAATGAAAAACTGTTTTTT. The encoded protein is CASSTTGTNEKLFF.

The chain has TRBV30 and TRBJ2-2, with D maybe TRBD2 (6 bases). This CDR3 is built from 14 residues. The germline gives CDR1 GTSNPN, CDR2 SVGIG (reference sequence). V was clipped by 7 bases and J by 4 bases, with 16 bases between them. CDR3 in amino acids: CAFAGTASTGELFF. CDR3 nucleotides: TGTGCCTTCGCAGGGACTGCTTCCACCGGGGAGCTGTTTTTT.

The chain links TRBV3-1 (or the pseudogene TRBV3-2) to TRBJ1-2; 8 bases fit TRBD1. This CDR3 region has 17 residues. The V gene's germline CDR1 is LGHDT and CDR2 YNNKEL (reference sequence). Trimming cost V 4 bases and J 1 base; bases outside gene matches: 11. For the CDR3, the DNA is TGTGCCAGCAGCCTGATACTACCAGGGGGCCGTAACTATGGCTACACCTTC. The encoded protein is CASSLILPGGRNYGYTF.

This chain joins TRBV10-3 and TRBJ2-7, with TRBD1 matching 7 bases. The CDR3 length is 14 residues. CDR1 is ENHRY and CDR2 is SYGVKD in the germline V gene. With V trimmed by 4 bases and J by 4 bases, 7 bases remained unmatched. CDR3 coding DNA: TGTGCCATCAGTGGTTCGGGACAGCGATACGAGCAGTACTTC. Protein product: CAISGSGQRYEQYF.

The chain recombines TRBV28 with TRBJ1-2; weak D call: TRBD1 (5 bases). CDR3 length: 13 residues. The germline V gene has CDR1 MDHEN and CDR2 SYDVKM. Trimming cost V 6 bases and J 8 bases, with 16 bases left between them. The CDR3 region is CASSSDRAGGYTF. For the CDR3, the DNA is TGTGCCAGCAGCTCCGACAGAGCTGGGGGCTACACCTTC.

V is TRBV2 and J is TRBJ2-3; 9 nucleotides line up with TRBD1. The CDR3 contains 14 residues. With 4 bases clipped from V and 5 bases from J, the junction kept 4 bases outside the gene matches. CDR1 and CDR2 from the germline V gene are SNHLY and FYNNEI. Written as DNA, the CDR3 is TGTGCCAGCAGTGCCGGGACAGGGCTAGATACGCAGTATTTT. It translates to CASSAGTGLDTQYF.

The rearrangement joins TRBV5-6 to TRBJ2-3, with TRBD2 matching over 8 bases. Germline trimming cut 4 bases from V and 2 bases from J; bases unmatched to any gene: 9. Germline V lookup: CDR1 SGHDT, CDR2 YYEEEE. The CDR3 is 16 residues long. The CDR3 loop reads CASSPRRRGVTDTQYF. The CDR3 bases are TGTGCCAGCAGCCCGCGCCGGCGGGGGGTCACAGATACGCAGTATTTT. The variable domain in full, completed from reference TRBV5-6 and TRBJ2-3, reads DAGVTQSPTHLIKTRGQQVTLRCSPKSGHDTVSWYQQALGQGPQFIFQYYEEEERQRGNFPDRFSGHQFPNYSSELNVNALLLGDSALYLCASSPRRRGVTDTQYFGPGTRLTVL.

This clone came up a few times. The V and J genes are TRBV19 and TRBJ1-2; D is uncertain. Trimming removed 8 bases at V and 6 bases at J, with 16 bases between. The CDR3 spans 13 residues. Looked up from germline, CDR1 is LNHDA and CDR2 is SQIVND (reference sequence). The CDR3 coding sequence is TGTGCCAGTTCTGTGGGCATTTCCCATGGCTACACCTTC. As protein: CASSVGISHGYTF.

The chain is built from TRBV3-1 (or the pseudogene TRBV3-2) and TRBJ1-2, with D tentatively TRBD1 (5 bases). CDR3 length: 16 residues. Germline CDR1 reads LGHDT; CDR2 reads YNNKEL (reference sequence). The V and J ends lost 0 bases and 4 bases respectively, with 15 bases between them. As DNA, the CDR3 is TGTGCCAGCAGCCAAGAGTGGGGGGTACCGCTCTATGGCTACACCTTC. Its protein product is CASSQEWGVPLYGYTF.

The chain couples TRBV12-3 or TRBV12-4 to TRBJ2-7, with 10 bases identical to TRBD1. With 5 bases clipped from V and 4 bases from J, the junction kept 2 bases outside the gene matches. The CDR3 is made up of 13 amino acids. CDR3 nucleotides: TGTGCCAGCAGTACGGGACAGGGGTACGAGCAGTACTTC. Amino acids: CASSTGQGYEQYF.

This chain uses TRBV14 with TRBJ1-4; TRBD1 agrees at 8 bases. The germline V gene has CDR1 SGHDN and CDR2 FVKESK. V lost 1 base to trimming and J lost 4 bases; unmatched junction nucleotides: 2. This CDR3 spans 15 amino acids. The chain's CDR3 is CASSQADRVNEKLFF. The CDR3 bases are TGTGCCAGCAGCCAAGCGGACAGGGTTAATGAAAAACTGTTTTTT.

The chain is built from TRBV28 and TRBJ2-7; possibly TRBD2 for D (7 bases). The CDR3 runs 12 residues. The germline V and J ends were trimmed by 3 bases and 6 bases, with 9 bases remaining between them. CDR1 MDHEN and CDR2 SYDVKM come from the germline V gene. The CDR3 protein is CASSFGGPEQYF. CDR3 in DNA: TGTGCCAGCAGTTTCGGGGGGCCCGAGCAGTACTTC.

With regard to this clone: The sample has other DNA sequences that encode this CDR3 too. The genes are TRBV15 and TRBJ2-1; D is possibly TRBD2 (5 bases). CDR3 length: 16 residues. V was cut by 5 bases and J by 4 bases, with 18 bases left in between. The V gene's germline CDR1 is LNHNV and CDR2 YYDKDF (reference sequence). CDR3 loop: CATSENQAAVYNEQFF. In DNA form, the CDR3 reads TGTGCCACCAGCGAAAACCAAGCGGCAGTATACAATGAGCAGTTCTTC.

This sequence joins TRBV28 and TRBJ1-2; TRBD1 is a possible D gene (6 bases). The V and J ends lost 3 bases and 6 bases respectively, with 11 bases between them. CDR1 is MDHEN and CDR2 is SYDVKM in the germline V gene. CDR3 length equals 13 residues. As DNA, the CDR3 is TGTGCCAGCAGTTTTGTGGGGGCGAATGGCTACACCTTC. It encodes CASSFVGANGYTF.

This clone was seen a handful of times. V usage is TRBV7-9 and J usage is TRBJ2-3; 8 bases are a match to TRBD2. Germline V gene sequence: CDR1 SEHNR, CDR2 FQNEAQ (reference sequence). CDR3 length: 15 amino acids. Trimming took 0 bases from V and 2 from J; bases not matched to a gene: 1. CDR3 protein: CASSLASGVTDTQYF. The CDR3 DNA reads TGTGCCAGCAGCTTAGCTAGCGGGGTCACAGATACGCAGTATTTT.

The gene calls are TRBV4-2 and TRBJ1-2, with D possibly matching TRBD1 (6 bases). Germline loops: CDR1 LGHNA, CDR2 YNFKEQ. V was pared by 6 bases and J by 3 bases, with 17 bases between. The CDR3 totals 15 residues. The CDR3 loop is CASRDQAQGDYGYTF. The CDR3 DNA reads as TGTGCCAGCAGAGACCAGGCACAGGGCGACTATGGCTACACCTTC.

CDR3 protein: CASSLSSYGYTF. The CDR3, as DNA: TGTGCCAGCAGCTTATCATCCTATGGCTACACCTTC. The chain has TRBV13 and TRBJ1-2; unclear D gene. CDR3 length: 12 residues. Germline CDR1 and CDR2: PRHDT and FYEKMQ (reference sequence). Trimming removed 2 bases at V and 4 bases at J, with 5 bases between.

This chain connects TRBV4-3 to TRBJ2-3, with 9 bases that match TRBD2. Per the germline V gene, CDR1 is LGHNA and CDR2 is YSLEER. The CDR3 is 17 residues long. Trimming took 0 bases from V and 4 from J; bases not matched to a gene: 8. The CDR3 here is CASSQDFRGGAADTQYF. For the CDR3, the DNA is TGCGCCAGCAGCCAAGATTTCCGCGGGGGGGCCGCAGATACGCAGTATTTT.

The CDR3: CAISGNRGPIGNTIYF. The CDR3 DNA is TGTGCCATCAGTGGGAACAGGGGACCAATTGGAAACACCATATATTTT. This chain links TRBV10-3 with TRBJ1-3, with TRBD1 matching 7 bases. Germline CDR1 and CDR2: ENHRY and SYGVKD. V lost 4 bases to trimming and J lost 3 bases; unmatched junction nucleotides: 9. The CDR3 is 16 residues long.

In its sample, this clone was seen a few times. The chain employs TRBV20-1 and TRBJ1-1; 9 nucleotides match TRBD1. Germline loops: CDR1 DFQATT, CDR2 SNEGSKA (reference sequence). Trimming removed 3 bases from V and 4 bases from J; junction bases left unmatched: 12. The CDR3 loop spans 16 amino acids. CDR3 protein: CSASPPGQGFGTEAFF. The CDR3 DNA follows: TGCAGTGCTAGTCCCCCGGGACAGGGATTTGGCACTGAAGCTTTCTTT.